The next 22 T cell receptor beta chains were all read from a single sample in a study of CD8 T cells in Susac syndrome. A quantity of about 0.5 to 1 ug RNA underwent reverse transcription using random hexamers. Using its own MiXCR run on the immunoSEQ multiplex PCR reads, TCRdb lists one record per CDR3 protein. The sample lists about 190,000 distinct CDR3 sequences; approximately 94% were seen once. Sequenced material: CD4+ T cells from PBMCs. Source of these receptors: a human donor with Susac syndrome.

J is TRBJ2-7 and V is TRBV6-2 or TRBV6-3, with 10 bases matching TRBD1. V dropped 6 bases and J dropped 3; count of bases not matched to a gene: 11. Looked up from germline, CDR1 is MNHEY and CDR2 is SVGEGT. This CDR3 comprises 16 residues. CDR3 bases: TGTGCCAGCAGATACAGCAACGGACAGGGGGTCTACGAGCAGTACTTC. This sequence encodes CASRYSNGQGVYEQYF.

V and J are TRBV11-2 and TRBJ1-1; 9 nucleotides align to TRBD1. The CDR3 is made up of 15 amino acids. Germline V gene sequence: CDR1 SGHAT, CDR2 FQNNGV. Trimming at V came to 5 bases and at J to 5 bases, leaving 9 bases not matched to a gene. The CDR3 loop reads CASSRTGAGDTEAFF. CDR3 nucleotide sequence: TGTGCCAGCAGCCGGACAGGGGCGGGGGATACTGAAGCTTTCTTT.

CDR3 protein: CSVITYQETQYF. DNA of the CDR3: TGCAGCGTTATAACCTATCAAGAGACCCAGTACTTC. This chain uses TRBV29-1 with TRBJ2-5, with D unclear. Between the trimmed V and J ends, which lost 5 bases and 2 bases, there was a span of 9 bases. The germline gives CDR1 SQVTM, CDR2 ANQGSEA. This CDR3 has 12 residues.

This chain joins TRBV10-1 and TRBJ2-7, with TRBD2 identical over 7 bases. With V trimmed by 0 bases and J by 5 bases, 1 base remained unmatched. This CDR3 is built from 13 residues. Germline CDR1 and CDR2: WNHNN and SYGVQD (reference sequence). The CDR3 DNA reads as TGCGCCAGCAGTGAGTCCGGGGGGAACGAGCAGTACTTC. It encodes CASSESGGNEQYF.

The J gene is TRBJ1-2, the V gene TRBV4-3; D gene ambiguous. Trimming took off 0 bases at V and 0 bases at J, with 5 bases between the two ends. Germline V CDR1 and CDR2: LGHNA, YSLEER. The CDR3 is 14 residues long. The DNA of the CDR3 is TGCGCCAGCAGCCAAGAAGGGACTAACTATGGCTACACCTTC. Amino acid sequence: CASSQEGTNYGYTF.

This clonotype was counted a single time. This sequence joins TRBV10-3 and TRBJ1-5; D unresolved. V was clipped by 2 bases and J by 3 bases, with 14 bases between them. The CDR3 length is 16 residues. Germline V CDR1 and CDR2: ENHRY, SYGVKD. The CDR3 reads CAISESVVSVNQPQHF. DNA for the CDR3: TGTGCCATCAGTGAGAGTGTAGTGTCAGTCAATCAGCCCCAGCATTTT.

V gene TRBV12-3 or TRBV12-4 combines with J gene TRBJ1-2; TRBD1 aligns across 7 bases. This CDR3 has 13 residues. With V trimmed by 2 bases and J by 9 bases, 6 bases remained unmatched. The CDR3 DNA sequence: TGTGCCAGCAGTTTAACTACAGGGGCGCGCTACACCTTC. Translation gives CASSLTTGARYTF.

The V and J genes are TRBV18 and TRBJ1-6; TRBD1 is a possible D gene (5 bases). In germline, CDR1 is KGHSH, CDR2 LQKENI. The CDR3 length is 14 residues. V was shortened by 8 bases and J by 9 bases, with 17 bases between the two germline ends. The CDR3 spells CASAAQPQGSPLHF. The CDR3 DNA is TGTGCCAGCGCGGCCCAACCTCAGGGTTCACCCCTCCACTTT.

The chain is built from TRBV4-3 and TRBJ1-1; no reliable D call. CDR1 and CDR2 (germline): LGHNA, YSLEER. Trimming took off 3 bases at V and 5 bases at J, with 13 bases between the two ends. The CDR3 length is 14 residues. CDR3 sequence reads: CASSQGWRGTEAFF. The DNA of the CDR3 is TGCGCCAGCAGCCAGGGGTGGAGAGGGACTGAAGCTTTCTTT.

The genes are TRBV12-3 or TRBV12-4 and TRBJ2-7; possible D gene TRBD2, 7 bases. The CDR3 is 15 residues long. V gave up 3 bases and J gave up 4 bases, with 16 bases separating them. The CDR3 DNA sequence: TGTGCCAGCAGTTTGCTGGGGGGGGCAGGGTACGAGCAGTACTTC. It encodes CASSLLGGAGYEQYF.

The chain carries TRBV30 and TRBJ2-7; 8 bases line up with TRBD1. The CDR3 runs 13 residues. Germline V gene data show CDR1 as GTSNPN and CDR2 as SVGIG (reference sequence). Losses at the gene ends were 8 bases for V and 0 bases for J; bases not matched to a gene: 6. As DNA, the CDR3 is TGTGCCGCCTACAGGGGGATCTCCTACGAGCAGTACTTC. This gives the protein CAAYRGISYEQYF.

This chain uses TRBV28 with TRBJ1-2; D unresolved. With 6 bases removed from V and 8 bases from J, the gap between germline ends came to 10 bases. Per the germline V gene, CDR1 is MDHEN and CDR2 is SYDVKM. The CDR3 covers 11 residues. The CDR3 sequence is CASRSRRGYTF. DNA of the CDR3: TGTGCCAGCAGGTCCAGGAGAGGCTACACCTTC.

V is TRBV20-1 and J is TRBJ1-6, with 7 bases identical to TRBD1. The CDR3 is made up of 15 amino acids. Germline CDR1 is DFQATT and CDR2 is SNEGSKA (reference sequence). V dropped 5 bases and J dropped 7; count of bases not matched to a gene: 11. CDR3 DNA sequence: TGCAGTGCTTCACAACCGGGACAGACCAATTCACCCCTCCACTTT. Encoded protein: CSASQPGQTNSPLHF.

The rearrangement uses TRBV20-1 and TRBJ2-5; D is possibly TRBD1 or TRBD2 (7 bases each). The germline V gene encodes CDR1 DFQATT and CDR2 SNEGSKA (reference sequence). Between the trimmed V and J ends, which lost 6 bases and 4 bases, there was a span of 18 bases. The CDR3 length is 14 residues. The CDR3 nucleotides read TGCAGTGCCAGTAGACTAGCAGGGGGAGAGACCCAGTACTTC. Protein: CSASRLAGGETQYF.

This clonotype is a singleton in its sample. The chain combines TRBV19 with TRBJ1-6; D remains ambiguous. The germline V and J ends were trimmed by 6 bases and 10 bases, with 10 bases remaining between them. The CDR3 consists of 12 residues. Germline V gives CDR1 LNHDA, CDR2 SQIVND (reference sequence). The CDR3 DNA sequence: TGTGCCAGTAGGGACTACGGCTCACCCCTCCACTTT. Residues: CASRDYGSPLHF.

The chain carries TRBV6-5 and TRBJ1-5, with 10 bases that match TRBD1. V shed 8 bases, J shed 4 bases, and the junction held 8 bases outside the gene matches. There are 15 residues in the CDR3. The germline gives CDR1 MNHEY, CDR2 SVGAGI. The DNA for the CDR3 is TGTGCCAGCCGACAGGGGGCGCTTGGTAATCAGCCCCAGCATTTT. This gives the protein CASRQGALGNQPQHF.

The chain employs TRBV10-2 and TRBJ2-5, with 7 bases that match TRBD2. V lost 4 bases to trimming and J lost 5 bases; unmatched junction nucleotides: 16. The germline V gene has CDR1 WSHSY and CDR2 SAAADI. There are 17 residues in the CDR3. This CDR3 reads CASSALGRGGLEETQYF. CDR3 sequence (DNA): TGCGCCAGCAGTGCTTTGGGGCGGGGAGGGTTAGAGGAGACCCAGTACTTC.

The gene calls are TRBV6-5 and TRBJ2-3, with 8 bases aligning to TRBD1. Germline CDR1 and CDR2: MNHEY and SVGAGI. The J segment lost 2 bases and the V segment lost 7 bases, leaving 8 bases of the junction unmatched. This CDR3 has 15 amino acids. The CDR3 DNA sequence: TGTGCCAGCAATGGACAGGGACTGGCCACAGATACGCAGTATTTT. It yields the protein CASNGQGLATDTQYF.

The rearrangement links TRBV11-1 to TRBJ2-1; TRBD1 agrees at 9 bases. V lost 3 bases and J lost 8; bases outside the gene matches: 8. The CDR3 runs to 15 residues. Germline lookup yields CDR1 SGHAT and CDR2 FQDESV (reference sequence). Written as DNA, the CDR3 is TGTGCCAGCAGCTTTCGCCGGACAGGGGTCCATGAGCAGTTCTTC. Its translation: CASSFRRTGVHEQFF.

V and J are TRBV12-3 or TRBV12-4 and TRBJ1-4; D uncertain. This CDR3 is 14 amino acids long. V was trimmed by 3 bases and J by 0 bases, leaving 5 bases between them. The CDR3 loop is CASSLSTTNEKLFF. CDR3 bases: TGTGCCAGCAGTTTGAGCACAACTAATGAAAAACTGTTTTTT.

This chain links TRBV7-2 with TRBJ2-1; 7 bases map to TRBD1. The CDR3 has 16 amino acids. Trimming took 2 bases from V and 4 from J; bases not matched to a gene: 8. Germline V lookup: CDR1 SGHTA, CDR2 FQGNSA. As DNA, the CDR3 is TGTGCCAGCAGCTTAAGAGGGGGCAATGGGTACAATGAGCAGTTCTTC. Residues: CASSLRGGNGYNEQFF.

The chain links TRBV4-3 to TRBJ2-3; a weak D match, TRBD1 (7 bases). The V end lost 1 base, the J end lost 4 bases, and 18 bases lay between the germline ends. CDR1 LGHNA and CDR2 YSLEER come from the germline V gene. This CDR3 contains 17 residues. CDR3 sequence reads: CASSQGGGRGGADTQYF. Here the CDR3 DNA reads TGCGCCAGCAGCCAAGGAGGGGGCAGGGGAGGTGCAGATACGCAGTATTTT.